This T cell receptor beta chain was observed in a study of early T cells in non-severe SARS-CoV-2 infection. The CDR3 is 14 amino acids. V dropped 4 bases and J dropped 4; count of bases not matched to a gene: 4. General study results and limits: CD4 and private specificities were missed by VDJdb matching, which favored anti-spike CD8 responses.

The sample holds one count of this clonotype. What it recognizes is unknown. TCRdb used MiXCR to reprocess the 5' RACE reads, holding one entry per CDR3 protein. The sample consists of some 56,000 distinct CDR3 sequences, more than 13% of them appearing once. The chain joins TRBV12-3 or TRBV12-4 to TRBJ2-7; 10 nucleotides agree with TRBD1. The material sequenced was whole blood, taken at baseline. This clonotype originated in an adult who was a healthcare worker with PCR-confirmed SARS-CoV-2 infection or an uninfected control (not recorded which). In DNA form, the CDR3 reads TGTGCCAGCAGTTCCCGGGACAGGGGTTACGAGCAGTACTTC. Protein sequence: CASSSRDRGYEQYF.